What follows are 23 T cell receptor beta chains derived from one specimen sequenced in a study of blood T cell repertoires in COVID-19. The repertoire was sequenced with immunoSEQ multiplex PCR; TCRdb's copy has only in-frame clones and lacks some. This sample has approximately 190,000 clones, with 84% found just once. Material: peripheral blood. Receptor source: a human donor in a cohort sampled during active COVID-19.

In DNA, the CDR3 is TGTGCCAGCAGCCGGGACAGAAACTATGGCTACACCTTC. It specifies CASSRDRNYGYTF. This chain uses TRBV6-4 with TRBJ1-2; 7 bases map to TRBD1. V gave up 6 bases and J gave up 2 bases; unmatched junction bases: 3. Germline V gene lookup returns CDR1 MRHNA and CDR2 SNTAGT. CDR3 length: 13 amino acids.

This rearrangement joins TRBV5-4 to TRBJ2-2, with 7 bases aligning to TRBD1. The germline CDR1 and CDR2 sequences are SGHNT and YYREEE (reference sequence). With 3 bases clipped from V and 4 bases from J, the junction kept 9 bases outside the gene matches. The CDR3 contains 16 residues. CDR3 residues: CASSWARGYGTGELFF. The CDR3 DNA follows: TGTGCCAGCAGCTGGGCCAGGGGGTATGGCACCGGGGAGCTGTTTTTT.

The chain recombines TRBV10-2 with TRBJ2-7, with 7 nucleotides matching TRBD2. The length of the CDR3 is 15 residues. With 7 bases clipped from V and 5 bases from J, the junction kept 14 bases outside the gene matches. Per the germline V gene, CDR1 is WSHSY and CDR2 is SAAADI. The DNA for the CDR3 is TGCGCCAGCACGGTCGATCGGACTAGTTCCCACGAGCAGTACTTC. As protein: CASTVDRTSSHEQYF.

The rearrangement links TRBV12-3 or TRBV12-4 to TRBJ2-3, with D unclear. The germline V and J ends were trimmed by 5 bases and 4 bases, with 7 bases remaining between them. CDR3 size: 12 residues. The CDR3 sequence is CASSLAADTQYF. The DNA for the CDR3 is TGTGCCAGCAGTCTGGCTGCAGATACGCAGTATTTT.

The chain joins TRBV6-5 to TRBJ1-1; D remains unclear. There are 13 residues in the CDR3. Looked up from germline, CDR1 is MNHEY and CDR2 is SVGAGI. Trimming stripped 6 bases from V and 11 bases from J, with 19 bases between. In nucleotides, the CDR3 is TGTGCCAGCAGGGTCGTGAGCCGGGTGGCGGCTTTCTTT. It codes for CASRVVSRVAAFF.

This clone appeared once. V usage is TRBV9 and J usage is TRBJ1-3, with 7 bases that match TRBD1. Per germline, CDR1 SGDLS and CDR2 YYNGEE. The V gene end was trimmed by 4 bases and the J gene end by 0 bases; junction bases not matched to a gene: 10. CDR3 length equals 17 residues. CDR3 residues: CASSRTGGEPSGNTIYF. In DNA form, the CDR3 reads TGTGCCAGCAGCCGGACAGGAGGGGAACCCTCTGGAAACACCATATATTTT. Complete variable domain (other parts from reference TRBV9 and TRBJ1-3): DSGVTQTPKHLITATGQRVTLRCSPRSGDLSVYWYQQSLDQGLQFLIQYYNGEERAKGNILERFSAQQFPDLHSELNLSSLELGDSALYFCASSRTGGEPSGNTIYFGEGSWLTVV.

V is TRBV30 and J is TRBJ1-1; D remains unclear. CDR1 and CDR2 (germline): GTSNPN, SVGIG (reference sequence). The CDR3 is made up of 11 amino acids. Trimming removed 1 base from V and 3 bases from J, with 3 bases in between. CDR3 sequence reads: CAWSAYTEAFF. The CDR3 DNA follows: TGTGCCTGGAGTGCTTACACTGAAGCTTTCTTT.

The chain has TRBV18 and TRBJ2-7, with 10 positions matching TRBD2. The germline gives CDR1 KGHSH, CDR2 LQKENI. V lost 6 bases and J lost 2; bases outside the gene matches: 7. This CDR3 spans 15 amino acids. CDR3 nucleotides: TGTGCCAGCTCGGACGGACTAGCGGAAACCTACGAGCAGTACTTC. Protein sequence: CASSDGLAETYEQYF.

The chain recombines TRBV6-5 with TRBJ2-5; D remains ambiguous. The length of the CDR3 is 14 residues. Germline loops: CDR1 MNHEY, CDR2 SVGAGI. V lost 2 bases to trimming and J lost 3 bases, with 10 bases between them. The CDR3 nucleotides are TGTGCCAGCAGTTACATCGGGTACGAAGAGACCCAGTACTTC. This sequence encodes CASSYIGYEETQYF.

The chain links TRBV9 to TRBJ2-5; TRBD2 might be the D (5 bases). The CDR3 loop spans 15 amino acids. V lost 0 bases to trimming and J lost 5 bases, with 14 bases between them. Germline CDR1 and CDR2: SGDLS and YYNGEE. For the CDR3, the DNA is TGTGCCAGCAGCGTAGGGCTAGCTGAGAGGGAGACCCAGTACTTC. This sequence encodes CASSVGLAERETQYF.

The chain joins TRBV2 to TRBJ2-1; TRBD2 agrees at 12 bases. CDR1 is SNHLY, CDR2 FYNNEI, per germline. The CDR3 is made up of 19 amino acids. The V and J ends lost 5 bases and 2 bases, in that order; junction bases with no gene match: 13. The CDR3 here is CASSSPPGRLAGAYNEQFF. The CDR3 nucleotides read TGTGCCAGCAGTTCCCCCCCCGGGAGACTAGCGGGGGCCTACAATGAGCAGTTCTTC.

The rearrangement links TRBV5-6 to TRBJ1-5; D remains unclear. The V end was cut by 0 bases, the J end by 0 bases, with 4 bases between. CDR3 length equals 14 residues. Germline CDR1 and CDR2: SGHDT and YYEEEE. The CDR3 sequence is CASSLGYSNQPQHF. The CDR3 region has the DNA TGTGCCAGCAGCTTGGGCTATAGCAATCAGCCCCAGCATTTT.

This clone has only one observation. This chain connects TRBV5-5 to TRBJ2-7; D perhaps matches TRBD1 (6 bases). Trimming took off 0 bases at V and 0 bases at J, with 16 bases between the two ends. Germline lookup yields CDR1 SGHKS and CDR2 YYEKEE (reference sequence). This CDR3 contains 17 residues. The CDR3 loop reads CASSLAPTGSRSYEQYF. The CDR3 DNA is TGTGCCAGCAGCTTGGCCCCGACAGGTTCACGCTCCTACGAGCAGTACTTC.

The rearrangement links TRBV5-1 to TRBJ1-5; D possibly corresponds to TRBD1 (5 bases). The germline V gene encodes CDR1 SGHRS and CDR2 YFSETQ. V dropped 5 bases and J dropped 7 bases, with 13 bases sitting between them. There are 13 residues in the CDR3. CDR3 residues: CASRRGFTQPQHF. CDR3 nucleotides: TGCGCCAGCAGAAGGGGTTTTACGCAGCCCCAGCATTTT.

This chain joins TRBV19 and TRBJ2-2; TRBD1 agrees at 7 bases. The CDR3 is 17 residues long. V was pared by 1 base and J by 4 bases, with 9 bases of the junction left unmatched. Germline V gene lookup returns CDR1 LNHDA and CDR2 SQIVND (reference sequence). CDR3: CASSIVRQGRFTGELFF. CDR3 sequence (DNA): TGTGCCAGTAGTATAGTTCGACAGGGAAGGTTCACCGGGGAGCTGTTTTTT.

CDR3 residues: CASSQDGPSRASGNTIYF. The DNA of the CDR3 is TGCGCCAGCAGCCAAGATGGTCCCTCTCGAGCCTCTGGAAACACCATATATTTT. The chain carries TRBV4-1 and TRBJ1-3, with no clear D. Per germline, CDR1 MGHRA and CDR2 YSYEKL. The CDR3 runs 18 residues. The germline V and J ends were trimmed by 0 bases and 0 bases, with 15 bases remaining between them.

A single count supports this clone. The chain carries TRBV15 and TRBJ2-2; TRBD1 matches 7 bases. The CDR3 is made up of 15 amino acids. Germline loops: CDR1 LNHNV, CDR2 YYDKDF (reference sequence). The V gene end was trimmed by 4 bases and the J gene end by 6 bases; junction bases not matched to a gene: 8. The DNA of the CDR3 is TGTGCCACCAGCAAGAGAAACAGGGGAGCCGGGGAGCTGTTTTTT. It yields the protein CATSKRNRGAGELFF.

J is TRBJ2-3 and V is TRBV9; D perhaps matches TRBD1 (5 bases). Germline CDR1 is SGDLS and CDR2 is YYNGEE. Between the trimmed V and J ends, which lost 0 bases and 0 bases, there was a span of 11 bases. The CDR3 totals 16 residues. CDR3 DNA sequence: TGTGCCAGCAGCGTAGGGGTAGGGGATAGCACAGATACGCAGTATTTT. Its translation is CASSVGVGDSTDTQYF.

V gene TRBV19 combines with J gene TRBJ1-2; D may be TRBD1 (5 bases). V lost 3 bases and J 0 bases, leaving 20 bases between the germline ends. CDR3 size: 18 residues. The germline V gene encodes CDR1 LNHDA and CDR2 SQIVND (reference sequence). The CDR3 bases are TGTGCCAGTAGTATCCTTGGTCCGGGGGGAGAGACTAACTATGGCTACACCTTC. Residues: CASSILGPGGETNYGYTF.

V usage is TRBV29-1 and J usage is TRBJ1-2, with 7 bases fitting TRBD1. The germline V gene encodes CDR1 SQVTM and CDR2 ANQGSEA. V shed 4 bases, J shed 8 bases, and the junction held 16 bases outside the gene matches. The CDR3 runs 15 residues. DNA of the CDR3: TGCAGCGTTGGGGGCCGCTACAGGGGATCGTCGGGCTACACCTTC. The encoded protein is CSVGGRYRGSSGYTF.

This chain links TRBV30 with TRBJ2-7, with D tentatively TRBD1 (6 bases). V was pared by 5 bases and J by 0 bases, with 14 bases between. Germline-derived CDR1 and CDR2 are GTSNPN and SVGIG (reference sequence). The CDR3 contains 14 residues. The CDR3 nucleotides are TGTGCCTGGGCCTTAGGGGGATACTCCTACGAGCAGTACTTC. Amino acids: CAWALGGYSYEQYF.

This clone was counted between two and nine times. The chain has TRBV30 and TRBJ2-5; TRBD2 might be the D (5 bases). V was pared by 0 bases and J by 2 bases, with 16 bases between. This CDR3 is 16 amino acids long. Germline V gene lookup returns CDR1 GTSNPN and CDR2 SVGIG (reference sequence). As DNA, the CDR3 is TGTGCCTGGAGTGTACAGATCAGCGGATATCAAGAGACCCAGTACTTC. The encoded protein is CAWSVQISGYQETQYF.

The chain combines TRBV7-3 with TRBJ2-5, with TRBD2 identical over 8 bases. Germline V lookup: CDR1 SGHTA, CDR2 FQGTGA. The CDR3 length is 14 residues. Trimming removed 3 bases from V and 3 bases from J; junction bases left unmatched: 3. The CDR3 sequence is CASSFGGEKETQYF. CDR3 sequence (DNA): TGTGCCAGCAGCTTCGGGGGGGAAAAAGAGACCCAGTACTTC.